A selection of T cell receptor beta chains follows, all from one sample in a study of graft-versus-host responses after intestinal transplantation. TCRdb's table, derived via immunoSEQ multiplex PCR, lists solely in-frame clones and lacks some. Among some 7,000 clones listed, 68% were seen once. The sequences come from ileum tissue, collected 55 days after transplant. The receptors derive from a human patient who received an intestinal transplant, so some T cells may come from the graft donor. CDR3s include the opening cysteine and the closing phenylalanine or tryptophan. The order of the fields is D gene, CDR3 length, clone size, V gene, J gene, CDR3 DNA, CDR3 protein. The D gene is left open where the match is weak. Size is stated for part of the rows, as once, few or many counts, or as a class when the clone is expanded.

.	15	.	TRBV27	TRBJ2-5	TGTGCCAGCAGTCCCACCGGTGGAGCAAAAGAGACCCAGTACTTC	CASSPTGGAKETQYF
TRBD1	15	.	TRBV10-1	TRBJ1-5	TGCGCCAGCACCCAGGACAGGTCCGCGGGGCAGCCCCAGCATTTT	CASTQDRSAGQPQHF
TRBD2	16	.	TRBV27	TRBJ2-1	TGTGCCAGCAGTTTAGGGACTAGCGGGGTCCACAATGAGCAGTTCTTC	CASSLGTSGVHNEQFF
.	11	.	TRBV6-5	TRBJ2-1	TGTGCCAGCAGTTCTAATAATGAGCAGTTCTTC	CASSSNNEQFF
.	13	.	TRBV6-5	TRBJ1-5	TGTGCCAGCAGTTACGGGGGGGAAAAGCCCCAGCATTTT	CASSYGGEKPQHF
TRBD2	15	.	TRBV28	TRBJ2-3	TGTGCCAGCAGACTCTCGGGGGGTTGGACAGATACGCAGTATTTT	CASRLSGGWTDTQYF
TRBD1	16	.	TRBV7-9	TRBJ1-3	TGTGCCAGCAGCAAACGACAGGGGCTCTCTGGAAACACCATATATTTT	CASSKRQGLSGNTIYF
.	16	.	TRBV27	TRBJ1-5	TGTGCCAGCAGTTTGGTGGAGGGATGGGAAGATCAGCCCCAGCATTTT	CASSLVEGWEDQPQHF
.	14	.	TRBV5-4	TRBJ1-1	TGTGCCAGCAGCCCGATGTCTGACTACACTGAAGCTTTCTTT	CASSPMSDYTEAFF
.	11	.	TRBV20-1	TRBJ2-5	TGCAGTGCTAGTGAGAAGGAGGCCCAGTACTTC	CSASEKEAQYF
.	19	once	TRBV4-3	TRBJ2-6	TGCGCCAGCAGCCAAGATATAGACAGTTCCCAATCAGGGGCCAACGTCCTGACTTTC	CASSQDIDSSQSGANVLTF